This T cell receptor (beta chain) was identified during a study of T-cell reconstitution after alpha-beta-depleted transplantation in children. This clonotype was recorded a few times. The antigen remains unidentified. The junction shows a germline mismatch at one end, possibly a read error. CDR3 length equals 13 residues. Unique molecular identifiers featured in how the TCRbeta library was prepared. TCRdb re-called the PCR reads with MiXCR, one entry per CDR3 protein. The sample includes 140,000 to 150,000 distinct CDR3 sequences, about 9% of them seen just once. General study results and limits: Some patients' high day-60 TCRbeta diversity was traced to surviving recipient T cells and thymic progenitors.

The starting material was PBMCs, mostly from graft donor cells, obtained 180 days after TCRalphabeta/CD19-depleted stem cell transplant. This chain uses TRBV12-3 or TRBV12-4 with TRBJ2-5; 9 bases fit TRBD2. The clonotype originates from a female patient under 10 years old who had a stem cell transplant for congenital amegakaryocytic thrombocytopenia, so the T cells may come from the graft donor. In DNA form, the CDR3 reads TGTGCCAGCAGGTTAGCGGGAGAGGGGACCCAGTACTTC. It encodes CASRLAGEGTQYF.